This record covers a single T cell receptor beta chain. The protocol was immunoSEQ multiplex PCR, while the TCRdb copy is restricted to in-frame clones and leaves out a portion. This table holds 76,000 or so clones, over 75% found once. The CDR3 loop spans 15 amino acids. Unmatched junction bases numbered 5, after V lost 6 bases and J lost 0 bases. The V gene's germline CDR1 is SEHNR and CDR2 FQNEAQ (reference sequence). The sample comes from a study of blood T cell repertoires in COVID-19. About the study: PBMCs, B-cell-depleted T cells, or T cells provided the cDNA or gDNA that made up the material.

Sequenced sample: peripheral blood. The clonotype was recovered from a man aged 50 to 59 with acute or convalescent COVID-19. The chain combines TRBV7-9 with TRBJ1-1; 9 bases fit TRBD1. CDR3 nucleotide sequence: TGTGCCAGCAGGTCCGGGACAGGGATGAACACTGAAGCTTTCTTT. Protein: CASRSGTGMNTEAFF.